This T cell receptor beta chain was recovered during a study of glioma-infiltrating T cells. Points from the study as a whole: Tissue and blood shared very few CDR3 sequences.

Germline CDR1 is MNHEY and CDR2 is SVGEGT. The CDR3 loop spans 16 amino acids. This clonotype was detected only once. Its antigen is as yet unknown. This may stem from a read error, because a much larger clone lies one nucleotide away. Amplification of TCR alpha and beta CDR3 regions from RNA used iRepertoire nested multiplex PCR. Using its own MiXCR run on the multiplex PCR reads, TCRdb lists one record per CDR3 protein. The data contain about 180,000 distinct CDR3 sequences, over 40% of them singletons. The sequence came from a human donor with low-grade glioma or glioblastoma, undergoing nonglioma brain surgery, or in good health (not recorded which). Sequencing input: glioma tissue, nonneoplastic brain tissue, or PBMCs (not recorded which). The chain combines TRBV6-2 or TRBV6-3 with TRBJ2-1; TRBD2 aligns across 10 bases. CDR3 DNA sequence: TGTGCCAGCCGGATGGCTAGCGGGAGTACCCACAATAAGCAGTTCTTC. Its protein product is CASRMASGSTHNKQFF.